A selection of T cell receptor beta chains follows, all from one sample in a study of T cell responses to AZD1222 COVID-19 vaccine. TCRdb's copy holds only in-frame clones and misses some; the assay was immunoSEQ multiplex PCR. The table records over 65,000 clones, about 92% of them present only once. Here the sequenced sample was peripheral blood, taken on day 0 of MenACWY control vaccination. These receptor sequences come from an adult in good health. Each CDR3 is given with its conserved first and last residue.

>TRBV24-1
CATSDPTAYGYTF
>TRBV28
CASSLGGTNEKLFF
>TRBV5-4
CASSQGQGLYEQYF
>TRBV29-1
CSVRGLAGGGTDTQYF
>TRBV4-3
CASSPGQEWETQYF
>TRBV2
CASRESSYEQYF
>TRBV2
CASSEEGRETPLHF
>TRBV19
CASSIDRLAGDYEQYF
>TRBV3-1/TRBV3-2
CASSQDGQGGGYTF
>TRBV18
CASSPRQGNTGELFF
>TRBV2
CASSVGAAKNIQYF
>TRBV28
CASSLMGQVIYEQYF
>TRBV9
CASSVDPGRTGNTIYF
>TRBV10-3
CAISEPGDTQYF
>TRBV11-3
CASSKTVYNEQFF
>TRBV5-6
CASSSDTFSYEQYF
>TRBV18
CASSPQETQYF
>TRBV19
CASSPRTWISSYNEQFF
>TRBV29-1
CSVDPNGDTQYF
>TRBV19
CASRSSHSTDTQYF
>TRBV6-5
CASSNPGTAEFF
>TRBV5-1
CASSLPGTDTQYF
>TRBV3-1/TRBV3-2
CASSHGGARQPQHF
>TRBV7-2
CASSPGPETQYF
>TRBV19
CASSIRAEAFF
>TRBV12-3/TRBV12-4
CASSRANQPQHF
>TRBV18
CASSPSAAKNIQYF
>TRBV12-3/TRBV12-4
CASSLAGLYEQFF
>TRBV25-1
CASSGRVNEKLFF
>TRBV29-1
CSVEEVSDTQYF
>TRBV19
CASSTDRSGYGYTF
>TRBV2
CASSRENEKLFF
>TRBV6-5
CASRDRGRGNTIYF
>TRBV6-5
CASGLDSAGTQYF
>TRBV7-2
CASSLGLIGNQPQHF
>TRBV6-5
CASSSRTVGDEAFF
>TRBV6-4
CASSATTGGNTEAFF